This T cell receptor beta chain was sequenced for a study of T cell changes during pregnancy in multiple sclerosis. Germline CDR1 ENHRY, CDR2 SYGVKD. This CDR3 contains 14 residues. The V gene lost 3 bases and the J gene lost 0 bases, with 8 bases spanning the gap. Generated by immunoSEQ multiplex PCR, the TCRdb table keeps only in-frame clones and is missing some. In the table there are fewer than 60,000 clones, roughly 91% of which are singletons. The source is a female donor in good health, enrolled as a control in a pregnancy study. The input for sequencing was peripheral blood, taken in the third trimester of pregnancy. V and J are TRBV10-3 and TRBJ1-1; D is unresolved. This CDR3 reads CAISDPGLNTEAFF. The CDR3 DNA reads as TGTGCCATCAGTGACCCGGGGTTGAACACTGAAGCTTTCTTT.